Included here is one TCR beta chain sequence, with context. Its matching antigen is unknown. The data are from a study of monozygotic twins with inflammatory bowel disease. Study-wide findings and caveats: The authors could not tell different T cell subtypes apart. TCRbeta inverse Simpson diversity was decreased in IBD patients versus healthy co-twins.

CDR3 length equals 12 residues. Germline lookup yields CDR1 SGHTA and CDR2 FQGNSA. For every TCR library, about 4,000 ng of total RNA was used. Researchers ran eight separate cDNA reactions for each sample. No DNA is given; TCRdb re-called the 5' RACE reads and lists each CDR3 protein once. In total, the table holds more than 300,000 distinct CDR3 sequences. Input material: blood. The chain combines TRBV7-2 with TRBJ1-5. The sequence came from a human donor with ulcerative colitis or Crohn's disease, or a healthy co-twin of an affected twin (not recorded which). CDR3 region: CASILGYQPQHF.